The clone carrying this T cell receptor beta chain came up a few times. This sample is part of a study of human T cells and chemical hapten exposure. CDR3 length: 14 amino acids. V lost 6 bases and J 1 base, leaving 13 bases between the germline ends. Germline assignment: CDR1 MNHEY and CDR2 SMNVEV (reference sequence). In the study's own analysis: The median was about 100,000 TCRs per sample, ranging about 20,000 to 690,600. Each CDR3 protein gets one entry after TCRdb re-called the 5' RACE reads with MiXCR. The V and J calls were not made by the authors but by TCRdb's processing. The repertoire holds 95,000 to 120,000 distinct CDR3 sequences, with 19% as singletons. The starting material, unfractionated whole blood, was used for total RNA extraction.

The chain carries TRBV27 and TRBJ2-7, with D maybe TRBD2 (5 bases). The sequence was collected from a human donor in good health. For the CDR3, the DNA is TGTGCCAGCAGCCCGGACTGGGGTTCCTACGAGCAGTACTTC. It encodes CASSPDWGSYEQYF.